Listed below are T cell receptor beta chains from one sample, sequenced in a study of T-cell memory formation after mild COVID-19. MiXCR was run by TCRdb on the 5' RACE reads, yielding one entry per CDR3 protein. The sample lists approximately 580,000 distinct CDR3 sequences, roughly 20% occurring once. Material for sequencing was PBMCs or a T cell subset sorted from them (not recorded which). These receptors all stem from an adult woman who had mild COVID-19 (a few samples of this study predate the infection). Cell type and time point are not known. Each CDR3 is given with its conserved first and last residue. The order of the fields is CDR3 length, V gene, clone size, J gene, D gene, CDR3 DNA, CDR3 protein. A D gene is named only where the DNA matches it firmly. Not every row has a clone size; where given, it reads once, few, many or a size class.

>18|TRBV6-5|NA|TRBJ2-1|TRBD2
TGTGCCAGCAGTTCCCTAGGACTAGCGGGGGGGACCTACAATGAGCAGTTCTTC
CASSSLGLAGGTYNEQFF
>14|TRBV5-1|few|TRBJ2-5|TRBD1
TGCGCCAGCAGGTCAGCACAGGGGGCAGAGACCCAGTACTTC
CASRSAQGAETQYF
>16|TRBV13|NA|TRBJ2-2|NA
TGTGCCAGCAGCCCAGTGGGAACGAGGGGGACCGGGGAGCTGTTTTTT
CASSPVGTRGTGELFF
>15|TRBV3-1|few|TRBJ1-1|TRBD1
TGTGCCAGCAGCACGGGGACAGTGAGGGGAACTGAAGCTTTCTTT
CASSTGTVRGTEAFF
>14|TRBV4-1|few|TRBJ1-1|NA
TGCGCCAGCAGCCAGTCCTCTATGAGCACTGAAGCTTTCTTT
CASSQSSMSTEAFF
>16|TRBV5-1|NA|TRBJ2-5|TRBD1
TGCGCCAGCAGCTTATTACCCGGGACAGCCCAAGAGACCCAGTACTTC
CASSLLPGTAQETQYF
>14|TRBV20-1|few|TRBJ1-5|NA
TGCAGTGCTAACGACAGAAAGCACAATCAGCCCCAGCATTTT
CSANDRKHNQPQHF
>16|TRBV30|few|TRBJ2-1|TRBD2
TGTGCCTGGACGCCCCGGGGGACTAGTAGGACCAATGAGCAGTTCTTC
CAWTPRGTSRTNEQFF
>16|TRBV25-1|NA|TRBJ2-7|TRBD1
TGTGCCAGCAGTGAAGGAGGGACAGGGGCCTCCTACGAGCAGTACTTC
CASSEGGTGASYEQYF
>13|TRBV20-1|few|TRBJ2-3|TRBD2
TGCAGTGCTAGACCGGGGGGGCAATATACGCAGTATTTT
CSARPGGQYTQYF
>13|TRBV5-1|few|TRBJ2-3|TRBD1
TGCGCCAGCAGGAAGCAGGGGGAAGATACGCAGTATTTT
CASRKQGEDTQYF
>15|TRBV29-1|NA|TRBJ2-7|TRBD1
TGCAGCGTTGAAGGGACTGGACAGGGGGTTTACGAGCAGTACTTC
CSVEGTGQGVYEQYF
>17|TRBV7-6|NA|TRBJ2-3|NA
TGTGCCAGCAGCTCGTGGCTACGCGGGCCTCGCACAGATACGCAGTATTTT
CASSSWLRGPRTDTQYF
>15|TRBV5-1|many|TRBJ1-3|TRBD1
TGCGCCAGCAGCTTGGCGACAGGGCCCGGAAACACCATATATTTT
CASSLATGPGNTIYF
>15|TRBV7-9|NA|TRBJ2-7|NA
TGTGCCAGCAGCTTGGGCCTCGGTCCCTACTACGAGCAGTACTTC
CASSLGLGPYYEQYF
>14|TRBV11-1|few|TRBJ2-3|NA
TGTGCCAGCAGCCCCAAGCGGGTCACAGATACGCAGTATTTT
CASSPKRVTDTQYF
>13|TRBV6-5|NA|TRBJ1-2|NA
TGTGCCAGCAGTTACGAGCGTAACTATGGCTACACCTTC
CASSYERNYGYTF
>14|TRBV12-3/TRBV12-4|NA|TRBJ2-3|NA
TGTGCCAGCAGTTTTGCGCAGAACACAGATACGCAGTATTTT
CASSFAQNTDTQYF
>18|TRBV6-6|NA|TRBJ2-3|NA
TGTGCCAGCAGTTATGTTCCCCCCCGTATCCCCGGGACAGATACGCAGTATTTT
CASSYVPPRIPGTDTQYF
>13|TRBV18|NA|TRBJ2-7|NA
TGTGCCAGCTCACCAGCGGGGTTCTACGAGCAGTACTTC
CASSPAGFYEQYF
>12|TRBV10-3|NA|TRBJ2-2|TRBD1
TGTGCCATCAGACAGGGGACCGGGGAGCTGTTTTTT
CAIRQGTGELFF
>12|TRBV3-1|NA|TRBJ2-7|NA
TGTGCCAGCAGCCAAGCGGCCTCTGAGCGGTACTTC
CASSQAASERYF
>14|TRBV5-1|many|TRBJ2-3|NA
TGCGCCAGCAGCTACGCGGGGAGCACAGATACGCAGTATTTT
CASSYAGSTDTQYF
>15|TRBV6-1|NA|TRBJ2-1|TRBD2
TGTGCCAGCAGTGAACCAGCGGGGGGCTTCGGGGAGCAGTTCTTC
CASSEPAGGFGEQFF
>16|TRBV5-6|NA|TRBJ2-7|TRBD2
TGTGCCAGCAGCTACGTAGCGGGGGCGATTCTGGGGGAGCAGTACTTC
CASSYVAGAILGEQYF
>18|TRBV6-1|few|TRBJ2-1|TRBD2
TGTGCCAGCAGTAGGAGCGGACTAGCGGGAGAGGTCTACAATGAGCAGTTCTTC
CASSRSGLAGEVYNEQFF